This record looks at one T cell receptor (beta chain) sequence and its context. This clonotype occurred a few times. Its antigen is currently not known. No much larger clone exists at a distance of one base, and base qualities are not known. The sample was run on an Illumina NovaSeq 6000. TCRalpha and TCRbeta cDNA libraries were constructed by 5'RACE with constant-segment primers, with sample barcodes and unique molecular identifiers being introduced. Trizol reagent was used to extract RNA from every sample. Libraries were amplified in two PCR steps, with a second sample barcode and Illumina TruSeq adapters added in the second step. The libraries were sequenced on an Illumina NovaSeq using 2 x 150 bp paired-end reads. In the paper's pipeline: Reads were demultiplexed and collapsed into UMI-guided consensus sequences with migec v1.2.7. Using mixcr v2.1.11, the UMI consensuses were aligned to TRA and TRB V and J templates and assembled into clonotypes. Clonotypes were classified as expanded or contracted when called significant by both edgeR and NoisET, with noise models trained on biological replicates. For edgeR calls, the thresholds were a false discovery rate-adjusted p below 0.01 and a log2 fold-change of 1. PCA with hierarchical clustering of max-normalized trajectories of the 1000 most abundant clonotypes was used as exploratory dynamics analysis. Separately sequenced CD4+ and CD8+ repertoires were used to assign a CD4 or CD8 phenotype to each responding clone. TCRdb reworked the public reads: Q25 trimming with fastp, MiXCR clone assembly, productive beta chains retained. When rows share a CDR3 protein, they turn into one entry using the most common DNA and genes. TCRdb, rather than the study authors, made the V and J calls. The sample records about half a million distinct CDR3 sequences, around a sixth of which are singletons. Clones ranked in the top ten supply approximately 13% of the sample.

Ficoll-Paque density gradient centrifugation was the method used to isolate PBMCs. The entry originates in a study of T-cell memory formation after mild COVID-19 (dated by TCRdb to the early 2020s). Turning to the overall study: TCR sequence clusters from the two donors were largely donor specific. In two donors, T-cell clones that expanded and contracted after mild COVID-19 were tracked by sequencing TCRalpha and TCRbeta repertoires over time. Two young, previously healthy adult volunteers made up the cohort, one male and one female.

There are 11 amino acids in the CDR3, from cysteine to phenylalanine inclusive. Only the CDR3 portion is preserved as DNA: 33 bases, with reading frame beginning at the first base. Taken from the germline V gene, the CDR1 and CDR2 loops are KGHDR and SFDVKD. V loses 3 bases, J loses 6 bases, and the germline ends lie 4 bases apart. Results the study describes overall, beyond this receptor: From day 15 to 85, contracting clones showed balanced CD4/CD8 phenotypes, whereas a second wave of clones that expanded from day 15 to 37 leaned towards CD4+. Some responding clones were detected in pre-infection memory, suggesting pre-existing cross-reactive memory T cells joined the SARS-CoV-2 response. Contracting CD4+ clones appeared mostly in the CM and EM memory subsets, whereas CD8+ clones were enriched in EMRA. Whether the second-wave clones peaking on day 37 were SARS-CoV-2 specific was not confirmed. Only two mild cases were covered in the study, and larger cohorts including severe cases with pre-infection samples were considered necessary.

The sample comprised PBMCs or a T cell subset sorted from them (not recorded which). This sequence uses TRBV24-1 and TRBJ1-1; too little of a D gene remains to name it. This receptor was obtained from an adult woman who had mild COVID-19 (a few samples of this study predate the infection). The sample titles of this study are shuffled in the database, so cell type and time point are left out; the donor was told from shared clones. The sequence in DNA is TGTGCCACCAGTGATGGGGCTGAAGCTTTCTTT. This sequence encodes CATSDGAEAFF.